The T cell receptor beta chain described here comes from a study of blood T cell repertoires in COVID-19. The wider study: Sites across the United States, Italy and Spain contributed samples from acute and convalescent COVID-19. Sample material is recorded as cDNA or gDNA derived from T cells, B-cell-depleted T cells, or PBMCs.

Germline V gene sequence: CDR1 LNHNV, CDR2 YYDKDF (reference sequence). The length of the CDR3 is 16 residues. Trimming took 3 bases from V and 4 from J; bases not matched to a gene: 6. Per the original methods: Estimates of nucleated cell counts were drawn from the amplification of reference gene primers. Data came from immunoSEQ multiplex PCR; TCRdb stores just in-frame clones and leaves some out. Clonal size and the V and J genes are those of that table, whereas D and trimming came from the DNA. Of 25,000 to 40,000 clones in the sample, approximately 89% are singletons; the top ten hold less than 9.5%.

Sequenced sample: peripheral blood. The chain links TRBV15 to TRBJ2-3, with 11 bases matching TRBD1. This clonotype was obtained from a human donor in a cohort sampled during active COVID-19. As DNA, the CDR3 is TGTGCCACCAGCAGCTTCCGGGACAGGGGGGCAGATACGCAGTATTTT. This sequence encodes CATSSFRDRGADTQYF.